This T cell receptor (beta chain) stems from a study of T cells in Graves' hyperthyroidism and ophthalmopathy. This clonotype was recorded at least ten times. Template material for amplifying TCR beta CDR3 regions consisted of RNA transcripts. RT-PCR in the first round (using the HTBI primer set) targeted the TCR CDR3. TCRdb called the multiplex PCR reads again in MiXCR, with one record for every CDR3 protein. The sample shows 250,000 to 300,000 distinct CDR3 sequences, more than 14% of them seen only once. From germline, CDR1 is MDHEN and CDR2 SYDVKM. The CDR3 consists of 15 residues. Trimming removed 7 bases from V and 9 bases from J, with 24 bases in between.

The clonotype originates from a woman aged 40 to 49 with Graves' hyperthyroidism that later progressed to Graves' ophthalmopathy. Sequencing used blood. The V gene is TRBV28, the J gene TRBJ1-2; D is perhaps TRBD1 (5 bases). This CDR3 is CASKTPGPQRIRYTF. The CDR3 coding sequence is TGTGCCAGCAAGACTCCGGGACCTCAGAGGATTCGCTACACCTTC.